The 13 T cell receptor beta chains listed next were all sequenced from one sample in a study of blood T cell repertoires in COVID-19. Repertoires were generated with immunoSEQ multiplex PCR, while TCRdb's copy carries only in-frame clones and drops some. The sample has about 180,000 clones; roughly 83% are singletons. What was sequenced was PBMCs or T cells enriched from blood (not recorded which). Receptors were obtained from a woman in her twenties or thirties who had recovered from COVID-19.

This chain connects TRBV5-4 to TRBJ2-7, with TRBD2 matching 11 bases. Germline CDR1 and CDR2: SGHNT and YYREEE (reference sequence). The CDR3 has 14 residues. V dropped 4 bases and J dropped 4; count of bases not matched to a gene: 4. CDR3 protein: CASSLTSGGYEQYF. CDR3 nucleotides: TGTGCCAGCAGCCTAACTAGCGGGGGATACGAGCAGTACTTC.

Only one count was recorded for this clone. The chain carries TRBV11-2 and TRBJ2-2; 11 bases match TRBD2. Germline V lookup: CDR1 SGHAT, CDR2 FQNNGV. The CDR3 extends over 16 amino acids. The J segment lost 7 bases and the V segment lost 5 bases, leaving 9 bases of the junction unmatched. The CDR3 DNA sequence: TGTGCCAGCAGCACAACACTAGCGGGAGTGGTCGGGGAGCTGTTTTTT. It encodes CASSTTLAGVVGELFF.

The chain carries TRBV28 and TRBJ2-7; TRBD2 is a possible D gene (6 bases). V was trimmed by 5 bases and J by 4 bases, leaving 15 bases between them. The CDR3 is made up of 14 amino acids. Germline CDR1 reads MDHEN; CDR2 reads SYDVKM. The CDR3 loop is CASSQLGRWYEQYF. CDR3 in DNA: TGTGCCAGCAGTCAGTTAGGGAGGTGGTACGAGCAGTACTTC.

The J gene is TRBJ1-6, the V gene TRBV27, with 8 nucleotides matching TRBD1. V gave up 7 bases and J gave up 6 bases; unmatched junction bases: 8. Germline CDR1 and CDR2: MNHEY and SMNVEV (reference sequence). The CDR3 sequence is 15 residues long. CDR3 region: CASTYQGAGNSPLHF. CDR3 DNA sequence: TGTGCCAGCACCTACCAGGGGGCTGGTAATTCACCCCTCCACTTT.

CDR3 DNA: TGTGCCAGCAGCCCGGGGACAGGGCCCTATGGCTACACCTTC. Residues: CASSPGTGPYGYTF. V and J are TRBV7-6 and TRBJ1-2, with 9 bases matching TRBD1. CDR3 length: 14 amino acids. The V gene's germline CDR1 is SGHVS and CDR2 FNYEAQ. V lost 5 bases, J lost 4 bases, and 5 bases stayed unmatched.

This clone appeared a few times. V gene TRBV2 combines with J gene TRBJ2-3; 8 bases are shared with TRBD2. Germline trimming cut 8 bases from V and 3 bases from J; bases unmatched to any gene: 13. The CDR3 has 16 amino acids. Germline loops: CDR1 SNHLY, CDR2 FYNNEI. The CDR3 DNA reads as TGTGCCAGCCGTGGGGGAAGGGGACTAGAAACAGATACGCAGTATTTT. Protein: CASRGGRGLETDTQYF.

CDR3 protein: CASSPLGQFNTGELFF. The CDR3 region has the DNA TGTGCCAGCAGCCCCCTTGGACAGTTTAACACCGGGGAGCTGTTTTTT. This sequence joins TRBV11-1 and TRBJ2-2, with D perhaps matching TRBD1 (6 bases). Germline assignment: CDR1 SGHAT and CDR2 FQDESV (reference sequence). This CDR3 has 16 residues. The V end lost 5 bases, the J end lost 2 bases, and 15 bases lay between the germline ends.

The CDR3 DNA sequence: TGTGCCAGCAGCCAGGAGACAGGGTTAGTAAACTATGGCTACACCTTC. It translates to CASSQETGLVNYGYTF. The chain is built from TRBV4-2 and TRBJ1-2; 7 nucleotides align to TRBD1. Losses at the gene ends were 3 bases for V and 2 bases for J; bases not matched to a gene: 9. CDR1 and CDR2 from the germline V gene are LGHNA and YNFKEQ. This CDR3 region has 16 residues.

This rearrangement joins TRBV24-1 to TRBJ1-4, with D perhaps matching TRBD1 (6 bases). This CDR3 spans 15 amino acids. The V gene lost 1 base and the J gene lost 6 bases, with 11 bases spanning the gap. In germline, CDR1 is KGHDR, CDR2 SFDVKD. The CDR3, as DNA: TGTGCCACCAGTGATTTTGTCGGGGGGCATGAAAAACTGTTTTTT. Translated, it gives CATSDFVGGHEKLFF.

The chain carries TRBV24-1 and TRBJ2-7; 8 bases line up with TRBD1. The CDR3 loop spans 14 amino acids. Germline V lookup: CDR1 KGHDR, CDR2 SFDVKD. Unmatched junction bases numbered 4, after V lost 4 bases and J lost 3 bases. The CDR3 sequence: CATSDPGGSYEQYF. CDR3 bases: TGTGCCACCAGTGACCCAGGGGGCAGCTACGAGCAGTACTTC.

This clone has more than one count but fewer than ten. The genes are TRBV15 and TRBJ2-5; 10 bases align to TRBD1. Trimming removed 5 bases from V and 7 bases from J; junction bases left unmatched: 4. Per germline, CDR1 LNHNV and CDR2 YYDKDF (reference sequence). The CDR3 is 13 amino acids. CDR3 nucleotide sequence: TGTGCCACCAGCCTCCGGACAGGGGGGACCCAGTACTTC. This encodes CATSLRTGGTQYF.

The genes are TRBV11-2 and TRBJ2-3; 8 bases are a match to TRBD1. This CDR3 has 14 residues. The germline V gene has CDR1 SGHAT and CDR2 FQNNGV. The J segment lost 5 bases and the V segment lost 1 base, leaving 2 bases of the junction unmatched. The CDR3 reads CASSLGQGKDTQYF. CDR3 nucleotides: TGTGCCAGCAGCTTAGGACAGGGGAAAGATACGCAGTATTTT.

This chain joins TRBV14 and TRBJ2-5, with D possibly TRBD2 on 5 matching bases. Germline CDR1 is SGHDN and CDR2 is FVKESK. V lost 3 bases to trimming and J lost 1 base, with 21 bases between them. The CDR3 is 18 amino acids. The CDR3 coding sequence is TGTGCCAGCAGCCATCAGAAAGGACTTTATCTACTCCAAGAGACCCAGTACTTC. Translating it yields CASSHQKGLYLLQETQYF.